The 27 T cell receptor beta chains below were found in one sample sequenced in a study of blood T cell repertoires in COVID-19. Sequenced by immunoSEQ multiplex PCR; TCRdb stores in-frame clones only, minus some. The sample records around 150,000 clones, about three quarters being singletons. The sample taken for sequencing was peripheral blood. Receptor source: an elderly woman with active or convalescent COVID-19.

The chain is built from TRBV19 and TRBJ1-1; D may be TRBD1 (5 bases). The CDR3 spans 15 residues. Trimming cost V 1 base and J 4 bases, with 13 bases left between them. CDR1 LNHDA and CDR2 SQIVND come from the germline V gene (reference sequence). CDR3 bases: TGTGCCAGTAGTATAGCGGGGGGATTCGGCACTGAAGCTTTCTTT. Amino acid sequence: CASSIAGGFGTEAFF.

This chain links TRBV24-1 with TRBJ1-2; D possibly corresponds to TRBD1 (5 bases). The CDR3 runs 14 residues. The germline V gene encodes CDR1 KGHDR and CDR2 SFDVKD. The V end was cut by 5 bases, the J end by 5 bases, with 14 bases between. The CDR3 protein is CATSGVGRGYGYTF. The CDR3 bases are TGTGCCACCAGTGGGGTGGGGCGGGGATATGGCTACACCTTC.

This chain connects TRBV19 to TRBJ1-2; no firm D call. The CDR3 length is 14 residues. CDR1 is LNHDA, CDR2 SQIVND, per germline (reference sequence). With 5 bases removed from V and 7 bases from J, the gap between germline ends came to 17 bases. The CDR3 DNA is TGTGCCAGTAGTGGAACACACCGGGAGGTTGGCTACACCTTC. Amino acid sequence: CASSGTHREVGYTF. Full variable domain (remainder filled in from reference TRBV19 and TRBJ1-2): DGGITQSPKYLFRKEGQNVTLSCEQNLNHDAMYWYRQDPGQGLRLIYYSQIVNDFQKGDIAEGYSVSREKKESFPLTVTSAQKNPTAFYLCASSGTHREVGYTFGSGTRLTVV.

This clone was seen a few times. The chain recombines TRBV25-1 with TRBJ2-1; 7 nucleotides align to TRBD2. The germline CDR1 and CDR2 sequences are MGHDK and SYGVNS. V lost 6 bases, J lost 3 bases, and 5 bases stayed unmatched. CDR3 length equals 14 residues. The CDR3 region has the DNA TGTGCCAGCAGCGGAGCGGGGCTCTACAATGAGCAGTTCTTC. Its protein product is CASSGAGLYNEQFF.

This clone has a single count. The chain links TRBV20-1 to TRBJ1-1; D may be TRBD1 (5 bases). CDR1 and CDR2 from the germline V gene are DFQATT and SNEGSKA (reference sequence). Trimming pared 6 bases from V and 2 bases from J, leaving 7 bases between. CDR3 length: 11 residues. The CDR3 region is CSAWGNTEAFF. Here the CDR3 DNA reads TGCAGTGCCTGGGGCAACACTGAAGCTTTCTTT.

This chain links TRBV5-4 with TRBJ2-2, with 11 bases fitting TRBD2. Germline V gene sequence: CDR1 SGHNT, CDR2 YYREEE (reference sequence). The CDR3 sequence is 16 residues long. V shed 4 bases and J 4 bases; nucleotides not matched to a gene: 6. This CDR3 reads CASSRGLAGSTGELFF. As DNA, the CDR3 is TGTGCCAGCAGCCGCGGACTAGCGGGTAGCACCGGGGAGCTGTTTTTT.

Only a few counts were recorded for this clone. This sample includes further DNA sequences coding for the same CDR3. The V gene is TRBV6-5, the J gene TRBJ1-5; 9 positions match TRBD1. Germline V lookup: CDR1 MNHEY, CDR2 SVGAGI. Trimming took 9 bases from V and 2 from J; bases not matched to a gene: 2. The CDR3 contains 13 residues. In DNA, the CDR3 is TGTGCCAGTAGGGACAGGGGCAATCAGCCCCAGCATTTT. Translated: CASRDRGNQPQHF.

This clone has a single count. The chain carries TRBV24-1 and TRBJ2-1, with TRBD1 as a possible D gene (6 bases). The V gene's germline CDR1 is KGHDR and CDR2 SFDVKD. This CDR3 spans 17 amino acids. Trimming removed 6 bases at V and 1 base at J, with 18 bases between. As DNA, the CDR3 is TGTGCCACCAGTAGAACCCCGTCCACAGGGTCCTACAATGAGCAGTTCTTC. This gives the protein CATSRTPSTGSYNEQFF.

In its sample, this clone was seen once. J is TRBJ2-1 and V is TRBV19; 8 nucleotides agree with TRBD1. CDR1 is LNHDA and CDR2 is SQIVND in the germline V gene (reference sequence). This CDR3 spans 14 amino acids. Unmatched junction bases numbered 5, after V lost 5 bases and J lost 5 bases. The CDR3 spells CASSGQGPNNEQFF. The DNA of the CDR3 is TGTGCCAGTAGTGGACAGGGTCCAAACAATGAGCAGTTCTTC.

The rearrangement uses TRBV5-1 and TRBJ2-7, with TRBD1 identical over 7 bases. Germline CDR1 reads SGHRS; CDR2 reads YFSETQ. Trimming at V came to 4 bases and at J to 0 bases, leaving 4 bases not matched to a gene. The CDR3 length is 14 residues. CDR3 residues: CASSKGQSSYEQYF. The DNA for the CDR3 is TGCGCCAGCAGCAAGGGACAGAGCTCCTACGAGCAGTACTTC.

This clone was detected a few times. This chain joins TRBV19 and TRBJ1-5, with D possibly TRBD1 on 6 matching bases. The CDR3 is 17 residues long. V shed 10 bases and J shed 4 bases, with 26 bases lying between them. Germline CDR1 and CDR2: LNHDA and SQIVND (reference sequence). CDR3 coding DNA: TGTGCCACTAGGGCCGCGACAGGCGTGGGAGTAAATCAGCCCCAGCATTTT. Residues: CATRAATGVGVNQPQHF. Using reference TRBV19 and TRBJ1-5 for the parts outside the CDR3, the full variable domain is DGGITQSPKYLFRKEGQNVTLSCEQNLNHDAMYWYRQDPGQGLRLIYYSQIVNDFQKGDIAEGYSVSREKKESFPLTVTSAQKNPTAFYLCATRAATGVGVNQPQHFGDGTRLSIL.

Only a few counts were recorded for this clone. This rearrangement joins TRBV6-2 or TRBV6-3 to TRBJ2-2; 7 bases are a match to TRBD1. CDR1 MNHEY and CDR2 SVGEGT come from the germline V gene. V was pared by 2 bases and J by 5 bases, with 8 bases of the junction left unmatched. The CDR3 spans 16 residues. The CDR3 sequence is CASSYPGTAETGELFF. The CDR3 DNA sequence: TGTGCCAGCAGTTACCCCGGGACAGCCGAGACCGGGGAGCTGTTTTTT.

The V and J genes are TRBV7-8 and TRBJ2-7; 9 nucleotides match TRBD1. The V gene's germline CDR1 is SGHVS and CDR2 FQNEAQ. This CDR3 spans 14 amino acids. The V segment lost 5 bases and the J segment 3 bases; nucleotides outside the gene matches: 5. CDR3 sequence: CASSAGTGFYEQYF. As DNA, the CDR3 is TGTGCCAGCAGCGCCGGGACAGGGTTCTACGAGCAGTACTTC.

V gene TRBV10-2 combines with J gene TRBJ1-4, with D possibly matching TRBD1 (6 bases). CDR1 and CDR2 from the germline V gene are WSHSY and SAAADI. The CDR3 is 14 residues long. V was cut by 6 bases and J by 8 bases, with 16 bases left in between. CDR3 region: CASRSDRLGEKLFF. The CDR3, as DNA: TGCGCCAGCAGGTCAGACAGGTTGGGGGAAAAACTGTTTTTT.

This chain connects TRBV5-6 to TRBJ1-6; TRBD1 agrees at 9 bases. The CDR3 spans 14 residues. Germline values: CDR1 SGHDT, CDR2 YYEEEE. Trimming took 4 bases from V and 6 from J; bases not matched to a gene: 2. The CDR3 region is CASSRDRVNSPLHF. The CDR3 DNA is TGTGCCAGCAGCCGGGACAGGGTTAATTCACCCCTCCACTTT. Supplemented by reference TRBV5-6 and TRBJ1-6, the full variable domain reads DAGVTQSPTHLIKTRGQQVTLRCSPKSGHDTVSWYQQALGQGPQFIFQYYEEEERQRGNFPDRFSGHQFPNYSSELNVNALLLGDSALYLCASSRDRVNSPLHFGNGTRLTVT.

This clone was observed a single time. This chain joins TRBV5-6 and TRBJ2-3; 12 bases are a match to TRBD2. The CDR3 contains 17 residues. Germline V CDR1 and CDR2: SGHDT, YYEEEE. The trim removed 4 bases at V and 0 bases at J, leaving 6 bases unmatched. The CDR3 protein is CASSKGLAGPSTDTQYF. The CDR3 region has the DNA TGTGCCAGCAGCAAGGGACTAGCGGGCCCTAGCACAGATACGCAGTATTTT.

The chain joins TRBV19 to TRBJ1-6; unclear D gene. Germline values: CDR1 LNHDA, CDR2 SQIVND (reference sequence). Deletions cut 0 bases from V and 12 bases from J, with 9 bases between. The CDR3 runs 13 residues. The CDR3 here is CASSIDESKPLHF. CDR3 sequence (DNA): TGTGCCAGTAGTATAGATGAGAGTAAACCCCTCCACTTT.

The CDR3 bases are TGTGCCAGCAGCGCCGGGGGGGGCATGTCGCCCCAGCATTTT. Amino acids: CASSAGGGMSPQHF. The V and J genes are TRBV5-8 and TRBJ1-5; D perhaps matches TRBD1 (6 bases). The germline V and J ends were trimmed by 4 bases and 9 bases, with 17 bases remaining between them. Per the germline V gene, CDR1 is SGHTS and CDR2 is YDEGEE. CDR3 length equals 14 residues.

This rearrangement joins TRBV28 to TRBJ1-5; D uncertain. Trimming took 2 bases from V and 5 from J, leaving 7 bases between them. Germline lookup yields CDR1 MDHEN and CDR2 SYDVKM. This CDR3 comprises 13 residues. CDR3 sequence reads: CASSLERDQPQHF. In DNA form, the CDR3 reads TGTGCCAGCAGTTTAGAGAGGGATCAGCCCCAGCATTTT.

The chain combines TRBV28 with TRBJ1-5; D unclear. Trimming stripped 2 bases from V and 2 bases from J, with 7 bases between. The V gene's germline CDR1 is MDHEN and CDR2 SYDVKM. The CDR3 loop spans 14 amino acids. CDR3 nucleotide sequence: TGTGCCAGCAGTTTACCTACGGGCAATCAGCCCCAGCATTTT. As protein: CASSLPTGNQPQHF.

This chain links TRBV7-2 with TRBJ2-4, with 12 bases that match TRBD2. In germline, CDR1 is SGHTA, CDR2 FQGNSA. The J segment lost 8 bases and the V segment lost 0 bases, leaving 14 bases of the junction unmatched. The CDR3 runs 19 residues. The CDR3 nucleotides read TGTGCCAGCAGCTTAGCGCTCTTGGCTAGCGGGGGGGCTGGGGACATTCAGTACTTC. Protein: CASSLALLASGGAGDIQYF.

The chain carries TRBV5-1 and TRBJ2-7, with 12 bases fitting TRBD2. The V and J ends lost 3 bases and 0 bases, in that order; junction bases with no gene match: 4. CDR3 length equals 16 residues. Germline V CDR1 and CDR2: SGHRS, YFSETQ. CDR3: CASSWTSGVSSYEQYF. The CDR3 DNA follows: TGCGCCAGCAGCTGGACTAGCGGGGTGTCCTCCTACGAGCAGTACTTC.

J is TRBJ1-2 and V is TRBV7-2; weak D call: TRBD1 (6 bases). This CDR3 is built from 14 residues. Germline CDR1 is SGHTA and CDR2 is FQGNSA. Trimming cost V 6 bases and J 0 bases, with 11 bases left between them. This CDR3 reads CASSGQRANYGYTF. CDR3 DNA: TGTGCCAGCAGTGGACAGAGAGCTAACTATGGCTACACCTTC. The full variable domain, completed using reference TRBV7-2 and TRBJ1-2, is GAGVSQSPSNKVTEKGKDVELRCDPISGHTALYWYRQSLGQGLEFLIYFQGNSAPDKSGLPSDRFSAERTGGSVSTLTIQRTQQEDSAVYLCASSGQRANYGYTFGSGTRLTVV.

The CDR3 loop is CASSEGTVTNEKLFF. CDR3 DNA sequence: TGTGCCAGCAGTGAAGGGACAGTTACTAATGAAAAACTGTTTTTT. V is TRBV2 and J is TRBJ1-4, with a possible D match to TRBD1 (6 bases). CDR3 length equals 15 residues. Trimming took off 1 base at V and 2 bases at J, with 8 bases between the two ends. Germline V CDR1 and CDR2: SNHLY, FYNNEI.

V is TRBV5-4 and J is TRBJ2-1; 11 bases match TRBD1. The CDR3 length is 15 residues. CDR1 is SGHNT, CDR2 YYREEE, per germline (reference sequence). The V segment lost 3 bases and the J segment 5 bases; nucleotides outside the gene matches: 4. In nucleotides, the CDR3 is TGTGCCAGCAGCTCTAGGACAGGGGGCAACAATGAGCAGTTCTTC. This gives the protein CASSSRTGGNNEQFF. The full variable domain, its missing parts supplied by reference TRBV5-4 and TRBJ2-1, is ETGVTQSPTHLIKTRGQQVTLRCSSQSGHNTVSWYQQALGQGPQFIFQYYREEENGRGNFPPRFSGLQFPNYSSELNVNALELDDSALYLCASSSRTGGNNEQFFGPGTRLTVL.

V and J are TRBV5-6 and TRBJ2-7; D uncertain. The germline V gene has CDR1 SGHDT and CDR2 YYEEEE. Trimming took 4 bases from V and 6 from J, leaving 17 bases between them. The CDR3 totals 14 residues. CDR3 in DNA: TGTGCCAGCAGCCCCGCCCTGGGCAGCAGCGAGCAGTACTTC. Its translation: CASSPALGSSEQYF.

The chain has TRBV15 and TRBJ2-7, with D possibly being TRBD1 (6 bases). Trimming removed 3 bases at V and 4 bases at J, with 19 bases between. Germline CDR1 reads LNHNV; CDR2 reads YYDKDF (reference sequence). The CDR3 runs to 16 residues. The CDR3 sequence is CATSSVNTGSGYEQYF. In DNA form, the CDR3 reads TGTGCCACCAGCAGCGTCAACACAGGGTCCGGGTACGAGCAGTACTTC.